The 10 T cell receptor beta chains below come from one sample, sequenced in a study of response to subunit inactivated influenza vaccine. TCRdb reprocessed the RT-PCR reads with MiXCR, giving one entry per CDR3 protein. The sample contains approximately 310,000 distinct CDR3 sequences, 20% to 25% of which appear only once. This specimen was PBMCs from blood, taken roughly 20 months after vaccination. The receptor source for this set is a man between 45 and 75 years old who received an inactivated influenza vaccine.

Ten or more counts support this clonotype. CDR3 coding DNA: TGTGCCAGCAGTGAAATACTACTGGGAGATACGCAGTATTTT. Translating gives CASSEILLGDTQYF. V usage is TRBV2 and J usage is TRBJ2-3, with unresolved D. The ends were cut back, 2 bases at V and 5 bases at J, with 11 bases in the middle. The CDR3 has 14 amino acids. Per the germline V gene, CDR1 is SNHLY and CDR2 is FYNNEI.

The J gene is TRBJ2-1, the V gene TRBV28; the match to TRBD1 covers 8 bases. The CDR3 covers 18 residues. The trim removed 1 base at V and 0 bases at J, leaving 8 bases unmatched. The V gene's germline CDR1 is MDHEN and CDR2 SYDVKM. CDR3 sequence (DNA): TGTGCCAGCAGTTTATCTGGGACAGGTGTTCGCTCCTACAATGAGCAGTTCTTC. Protein sequence: CASSLSGTGVRSYNEQFF.

This clonotype was counted only a few times. The rearrangement links TRBV5-1 to TRBJ1-4; D may be TRBD1 (5 bases). The CDR3 totals 15 residues. V lost 4 bases and J 5 bases, leaving 15 bases between the germline ends. The germline V gene encodes CDR1 SGHRS and CDR2 YFSETQ. The CDR3 here is CASSGTGTSNEKLFF. CDR3 nucleotides: TGCGCCAGCAGCGGCACCGGGACTTCGAATGAAAAACTGTTTTTT.

The V and J genes are TRBV5-8 and TRBJ1-5; D is undetermined. V was pared by 3 bases and J by 7 bases, with 14 bases between. The CDR3 totals 14 residues. Germline V lookup: CDR1 SGHTS, CDR2 YDEGEE. CDR3 region: CASSSGPNGQPQHF. The CDR3, as DNA: TGTGCCAGCAGCTCAGGCCCCAATGGGCAGCCCCAGCATTTT.

This clonotype turned up a few times. This chain uses TRBV6-1 with TRBJ1-2; TRBD1 matches 8 bases. CDR1 is MNHNS and CDR2 is SASEGT in the germline V gene. The V and J ends lost 4 bases and 4 bases, in that order; junction bases with no gene match: 8. The CDR3 spans 15 residues. The CDR3 reads CASSVTGGWSYGYTF. The CDR3 nucleotides read TGTGCCAGCAGTGTTACAGGGGGATGGAGCTATGGCTACACCTTC.

This clonotype was seen more than once but under ten times. The chain is built from TRBV11-2 and TRBJ1-5; D gene uncertain. The CDR3 is 18 residues long. Germline V gene sequence: CDR1 SGHAT, CDR2 FQNNGV. V was pared by 4 bases and J by 0 bases, with 19 bases between. The CDR3 bases are TGTGCCAGCAGCTCCCTATGGGCCAGAGCAAGTAGCAATCAGCCCCAGCATTTT. Amino acids: CASSSLWARASSNQPQHF.

CDR3 sequence: CASSRTLQGNNEQFF. The CDR3 bases are TGTGCCAGCAGCCGAACTTTACAGGGTAACAATGAGCAGTTCTTC. The chain joins TRBV7-2 to TRBJ2-1, with a weak D call TRBD1 (6 bases). CDR1 and CDR2 from the germline V gene are SGHTA and FQGNSA. This CDR3 region has 15 residues. Trimming took 5 bases from V and 5 from J, leaving 16 bases between them.

This clonotype was counted only a few times. The chain joins TRBV11-2 to TRBJ1-5; D may be TRBD1 (6 bases). Germline assignment: CDR1 SGHAT and CDR2 FQNNGV. Trimming removed 0 bases at V and 7 bases at J, with 19 bases between. The CDR3 length is 17 residues. Here the CDR3 reads CASSLDPQGLSGQPQHF. Written as DNA, the CDR3 is TGTGCCAGCAGCTTAGACCCACAGGGTTTGTCCGGCCAGCCCCAGCATTTT.

This clonotype was found a few times. The genes are TRBV4-2 and TRBJ2-4; D is uncertain. V lost 0 bases and J 5 bases, leaving 11 bases between the germline ends. CDR3 size: 15 residues. Germline CDR1 is LGHNA and CDR2 is YNFKEQ. The CDR3 loop is CASSQDWTEENIQYF. The CDR3 region has the DNA TGTGCCAGCAGCCAAGATTGGACCGAAGAAAACATTCAGTACTTC.

The sample holds a few counts of this clonotype. The chain carries TRBV4-1 and TRBJ1-3; D gene uncertain. The germline CDR1 and CDR2 sequences are MGHRA and YSYEKL. The CDR3 loop spans 18 amino acids. Trimming cost V 4 bases and J 5 bases, with 24 bases left between them. The CDR3 spells CASSPFEEPTTPRNTIYF. CDR3 DNA sequence: TGCGCCAGCAGCCCCTTTGAGGAGCCCACGACACCCAGAAACACCATATATTTT.